This T cell receptor (beta chain) originates from a study of OX40 agonist ivuxolimab in advanced cancers. With respect to the entire study: Ivuxolimab, which targeted the costimulatory receptor OX40 (CD134), was an agonistic, fully human IgG2 monoclonal antibody. Intravenous ivuxolimab was administered to patients every 2 weeks at six dose levels: 0.01, 0.1, 0.3, 1.5, 3 and 10 mg/kg. Of the 52 patients in dose escalation, around 19 had hepatocellular carcinoma, some 15 had melanoma, 9 had renal cell carcinoma and 9 had head and neck cancer. A male proportion of approximately 83% and a mean age of roughly 55 years, ranging from 23 to 79, were recorded for the dose-escalation cohort. Patients were allowed to have had prior anti-PD-1, anti-PD-L1 or anti-CTLA-4 therapy, and 30% to 50% of the dose-escalation patients had previously received checkpoint inhibitors. Partial responses occurred in three dose-escalation patients: two with cutaneous melanoma and one with hepatocellular carcinoma. The point of sequencing TCRbeta in the periphery was to test whether ivuxolimab changed TCR sequence diversity and drove clonal T-cell expansion. The monotherapy dose-escalation portion (N of about 50 patients) of the phase I ivuxolimab trial is reported in the paper. Results the study describes overall, beyond this receptor: Low levels of normalized T-cell clonal expansion were also seen in some nonresponding patients. On average, CD8+ T cells showed more expanded clones than CD4+ T cells after ivuxolimab. At doses of 0.1 to 3.0 mg/kg, clonal expansion of both CD4+ and CD8+ T cells in blood was seen between baseline and week 6. In the 0.1-3.0 mg/kg groups, partial responders had among the lowest normalized peripheral clonal expansion, particularly in CD8+ T cells. The antigen specificity of the clonally expanded peripheral T cells was not determined.

Turning to this clone: Its binding antigen is unknown. No base-level quality is on record; no much larger clone is a single base apart.

The trial excluded patients who had a history of autoimmune disease or who were on systemic immunosuppression. Peripheral blood for TCR sequencing was drawn from every dose cohort at baseline, at cycle 4 day 1 and at cycle 7 day 1. Samples came from an open-label, multicenter, first-in-human phase I dose-escalation trial of ivuxolimab. Adults with locally advanced or metastatic head and neck squamous cell, hepatocellular, melanoma or renal cell carcinoma were enrolled in the trial. CD4+ and CD8+ T cells were sorted separately from peripheral blood before TCR sequencing. Genomic DNA was extracted from sorted cells for sequencing of the TCRbeta CDR3 region. TCRbeta CDR3 regions were sequenced using the immunoSEQ Assay. TCRdb mirrors the immuneACCESS table, restricted to in-frame sequences. Some clones are absent from its copies; in checked studies, under half trace to an unresolved V gene, and the reason for the others is unknown. A total of 23,000 or so clones appear in this sample, around 84% of them only once. Clones ranked in the top ten supply 15% to 20% of the sample.

The sequence came from an adult with an advanced solid tumor such as melanoma, head and neck, liver or kidney cancer. The input for sequencing was CD4+ or CD8+ T cells sorted from blood, taken in a trial of the OX40 agonist ivuxolimab.

The bases read TGTGCCAGCAAACCATCAGGGGGCGCTGAAGCTTTCTTT. This sequence encodes CASKPSGGAEAFF. This sequence uses TRBV5-4 and TRBJ1-1, and 8 junctional nucleotides match TRBD1. CDR1 and CDR2 (SGHNT, YYREEE) derive from the germline V gene (reference sequence). V ends up 6 bases short and J 6 bases short, with an unmatched junction base count of 7. The CDR3 goes from the cysteine to the phenylalanine over 13 residues. The kept DNA is CDR3 alone, 39 bases in frame from the first base.